The rows below give T cell receptor beta chains drawn from one sample of a study of blood T cells in healthy people across ages. TCRdb called the 5' RACE reads again in MiXCR, with one record for every CDR3 protein. The table includes fewer than 2 million distinct CDR3 sequences, roughly 43% detected once. Sequenced material: blood. These receptors originate from a human donor in good health. CDR3s include the opening cysteine and the closing phenylalanine or tryptophan. The D gene is left open where the match is weak. Size tells how often a clone was seen (once, few, many) or the class of an expanded clone, and some rows leave it out.

d_call,v_call,clone_size,j_call,cdr3_nt,cdr3_aa
TRBD2,TRBV4-3,NA,TRBJ2-1,TGCGCCAGCAGCCAAGATCTCCTAGCGGGCTCTTTGCTGAGCTCCTACAATGAGCAGTTCTTC,CASSQDLLAGSLLSSYNEQFF
NA,TRBV4-3,few,TRBJ1-6,TGCGCCAGCAGCCAAGACGTGACTTGGCCCGCCCGACCCCTCCACTTT,CASSQDVTWPARPLHF
NA,TRBV10-3,many,TRBJ2-5,TGTGCCATCAGTGAGGAGGGGGAGACCCAGTACTTC,CAISEEGETQYF
NA,TRBV28,NA,TRBJ1-2,TGTGCCAGCACCTCACCTGTAACGGGCTATGGCTACACCTTC,CASTSPVTGYGYTF
TRBD1,TRBV12-3/TRBV12-4,few,TRBJ1-5,TGTGCCAGCAGTTTAGGGACAGGGCAACAGCCCCAGCATTTT,CASSLGTGQQPQHF
TRBD1,TRBV7-2,NA,TRBJ1-5,TGTGCCAGCAGCCTCGACAGGGATTTTGGTCAGCCCCAGCATTTT,CASSLDRDFGQPQHF
NA,TRBV7-6,NA,TRBJ1-1,TGTGCCAGCAGCTTAGAATCGCTAGGCACTGAAGCTTTCTTT,CASSLESLGTEAFF
NA,TRBV6-2/TRBV6-3,few,TRBJ2-4,TGTGCCAGCAGGCAAATTTTAGCCAAAAACATTCAGTACTTC,CASRQILAKNIQYF
NA,TRBV6-1,NA,TRBJ2-7,TGTACCAGCAGTGAGGGGAAGGCCGCTACCCACGAGCAGTACTTC,CTSSEGKAATHEQYF
TRBD2,TRBV10-3,NA,TRBJ2-7,TGTGCCATCAGTGAGTCAAAGAAGGGTGGACTAGGACCGTCCGAGCAGTACTTC,CAISESKKGGLGPSEQYF
TRBD2,TRBV12-3/TRBV12-4,NA,TRBJ2-3,TGTGCCAGCAGTTTACTAGCGGGGGAAACGGGGGATACGCAGTATTTT,CASSLLAGETGDTQYF
NA,TRBV7-9,once,TRBJ2-7,TGTGCCAGCAGCTTTACGGTAGCCGTAACGAGCCCCTACGAGCAGTACTTC,CASSFTVAVTSPYEQYF
NA,TRBV29-1,NA,TRBJ2-7,TGCAGCGTTGAAGACGGACTAAGGCACGAGCAGTACTTC,CSVEDGLRHEQYF
NA,TRBV20-1,NA,TRBJ2-6,TGCAGTGCTTACCCAGGATATTCTGGGGTCAACGTCCTGACTTTC,CSAYPGYSGVNVLTF
TRBD1,TRBV24-1,NA,TRBJ2-1,TGTGCCACCAGTGAAATAGGGGGCCGGAATGAGCAGTTCTTC,CATSEIGGRNEQFF
NA,TRBV10-3,NA,TRBJ1-6,TGTGCCATCAATCCGGGAGGGAGTCATTCACCCCTCCACTTT,CAINPGGSHSPLHF
NA,TRBV20-1,few,TRBJ1-2,TGCAGTGCTAGAGGGGCAGACGCCTATGGCTACACCTTC,CSARGADAYGYTF
TRBD2,TRBV11-1,NA,TRBJ2-2,TGTGCCGGCAGGCGACTAGCGGGGGAGATCGGGGAGCTGTTTTTT,CAGRRLAGEIGELFF
NA,TRBV2,NA,TRBJ1-1,TGTGCCAGCAGTCGTCAGGGAAGCGAGAACACTGAAGCTTTCTTT,CASSRQGSENTEAFF
NA,TRBV29-1,few,TRBJ2-7,TGCAGCGTTGTTAACTACTACGAGCAGTACTTC,CSVVNYYEQYF
NA,TRBV12-3/TRBV12-4,few,TRBJ2-7,TGTGCCAGCAGTTCCGTTGGCCGGGAAGTCTACGAGCAGTACTTC,CASSSVGREVYEQYF
NA,TRBV5-1,NA,TRBJ1-1,TGCGCCAGCAGCTTGATAGACGCGGCGAACACTGAAGCTTTCTTT,CASSLIDAANTEAFF
TRBD2,TRBV6-1,NA,TRBJ2-3,TGTGCCAGCAGTGGGTCAGCGGGGGAACGCACAGATACGCAGTATTTT,CASSGSAGERTDTQYF
TRBD2,TRBV6-2/TRBV6-3,few,TRBJ2-1,TGTGCCAGCAGTTTCGGGGGACTAGCGGGGGCGGCCAATGAGCAGTTCTTC,CASSFGGLAGAANEQFF
TRBD1,TRBV4-3,few,TRBJ2-3,TGCGCCAGCAGCAGCCGGGACAGGGCGTTCACAGATACGCAGTATTTT,CASSSRDRAFTDTQYF
NA,TRBV19,NA,TRBJ1-1,TGTGCCAGTAGTATAGAGGGGGGCCACGGCACTGAAGCTTTCTTT,CASSIEGGHGTEAFF
NA,TRBV5-5,NA,TRBJ2-5,TGTGCCAGCGCCTCACGGGGCATACGGCTCGCAGCGGAGACCCAGTACTTC,CASASRGIRLAAETQYF
TRBD1,TRBV12-3/TRBV12-4,NA,TRBJ2-4,TGTGCCAGCAGTTCGGAGCCGGGACAGGGTTTGTACTTC,CASSSEPGQGLYF
NA,TRBV12-3/TRBV12-4,few,TRBJ2-5,TGTGCCAGCAGTTTCATGTCAGGGTGGACTAACCAAGAGACCCAGTACTTC,CASSFMSGWTNQETQYF
NA,TRBV7-2,few,TRBJ2-7,TGTGCCAGCAGCTTAGCGTGGGACGGCTACGAGCAGTACTTC,CASSLAWDGYEQYF
NA,TRBV9,few,TRBJ2-5,TGTGCCAGCAGCGCGATGGGCAGGGTTGGGACCCAGTACTTC,CASSAMGRVGTQYF
NA,TRBV6-5,few,TRBJ2-2,TGTGCCAGCGGGTTCGCGAACACCGGGGAGCTGTTTTTT,CASGFANTGELFF
TRBD2,TRBV6-1,NA,TRBJ2-1,TGTGCCAGCAGTCAGGGACTAGTGGGGGCTAGCTCCTACAATGAGCAGTTCTTC,CASSQGLVGASSYNEQFF
TRBD1,TRBV4-2,NA,TRBJ1-2,TGTGCCAGCAGCCAACCCCAGGGGGTAAATGATGGCTACACCTTC,CASSQPQGVNDGYTF
TRBD2,TRBV3-1,few,TRBJ2-2,TGTGCCAGCAGCCAAGTAACAGCGGGGGGTACCGGGGAGCTGTTTTTT,CASSQVTAGGTGELFF
TRBD1,TRBV20-1,NA,TRBJ2-3,TGCAGTGCTAGAATGACAGGGGGCCCGGGAGATACGCAGTATTTT,CSARMTGGPGDTQYF
NA,TRBV29-1,few,TRBJ1-2,TGCAGCGTTGGATGGGGGAATGGCTACACCTTC,CSVGWGNGYTF
TRBD1,TRBV5-1,many,TRBJ2-7,TGCGCCAGCAGCATCGGACAGGGCACCAACTACGAGCAGTACTTC,CASSIGQGTNYEQYF
NA,TRBV5-6,many,TRBJ1-5,TGTGCCAGCAGCTTTGGCGGAGGTTTCAATCAGCCCCAGCATTTT,CASSFGGGFNQPQHF
TRBD1,TRBV3-1,few,TRBJ2-7,TGTGCCAGCAGCCAAGTCTGGGACAGGGACTACGAGCAGTACTTC,CASSQVWDRDYEQYF
NA,TRBV11-1,many,TRBJ1-1,TGTGCCAGCAGCTCCCGCTCCGGGGAAGAAGCTTTCTTT,CASSSRSGEEAFF
TRBD2,TRBV7-6,few,TRBJ2-5,TGTGCCAGCAGCTTAGCTGGAGCGGGACTCCAAGAGACCCAGTACTTC,CASSLAGAGLQETQYF
TRBD2,TRBV15,few,TRBJ2-7,TGTGCCACCAGCAGAGCCAAGGCCGCGGGGGATTACGAGCAGTACTTC,CATSRAKAAGDYEQYF
NA,TRBV11-2,NA,TRBJ2-7,TGTGCCAGCAGCTTAGGAGGTCCAGTGCAGTACTTC,CASSLGGPVQYF
NA,TRBV30,once,TRBJ2-7,TGTGCCTGGCGAGGTGATACCTACGAGCAGTACTTC,CAWRGDTYEQYF
TRBD1,TRBV7-9,once,TRBJ2-3,TGTGCCAGCAGCTTTTGGGACAGGGGTTCAGATACGCAGTATTTT,CASSFWDRGSDTQYF